A selection of T cell receptor beta chains follows, all from one sample in a study of CD8+CD57+ T cells in acquired aplastic anemia. Each CDR3 protein gets one entry after TCRdb re-called the reads with MiXCR. This repertoire shows fewer than 200,000 distinct CDR3 sequences, roughly 63% found once; its top ten account for over 40%. Sequenced input: sorted CD4+, CD8+, or CD8+CD57+ T cells (not recorded which) from PBMCs. The receptors were sampled from a human donor in good health. The CDR3 runs from the conserved cysteine through the conserved F or W. The D gene is left open where the match is weak. Clone size is not always given. Where it is, it says once, few, many or a class for expanded clones.

V	J	D	size	length	CDR3	DNA
TRBV6-5	TRBJ2-1	TRBD1	many	15	CASSYWDRGQNEQFF	TGTGCCAGCAGTTATTGGGACAGGGGGCAAAATGAGCAGTTCTTC
TRBV7-9	TRBJ2-1	-	-	12	CASSLLGPEQFF	TGTGCCAGCAGCTTACTGGGGCCTGAGCAGTTCTTC
TRBV7-9	TRBJ2-3	-	-	14	CASSLERVTDTQYF	TGTGCCAGCAGCTTAGAGCGGGTTACAGATACGCAGTATTTT
TRBV10-3	TRBJ2-1	-	few	14	CAISGGPGVNEQFF	TGTGCCATCAGTGGCGGGCCAGGGGTGAATGAGCAGTTCTTC
TRBV5-1	TRBJ2-7	TRBD1	-	14	CASSPPGQGHEQYF	TGCGCCAGCAGCCCGCCGGGACAGGGCCACGAGCAGTACTTC
TRBV29-1	TRBJ2-3	TRBD2	-	12	CSVVGGADTQYF	TGCAGCGTTGTCGGGGGGGCAGATACGCAGTATTTT
TRBV15	TRBJ2-3	TRBD2	many	16	CATSRLGLAVTDTQYF	TGTGCCACCAGCAGGCTGGGACTAGCGGTGACAGATACGCAGTATTTT
TRBV10-2	TRBJ1-1	-	many	15	CASSESPGEGTEAFF	TGCGCCAGCAGTGAGTCGCCCGGGGAAGGCACTGAAGCTTTCTTT
TRBV9	TRBJ2-1	TRBD2	-	15	CASSPPSGRYNEQFF	TGTGCCAGCAGTCCACCTAGCGGGAGGTACAATGAGCAGTTCTTC
TRBV6-5	TRBJ1-2	-	-	15	CASSVLFGLAYGYTF	TGTGCCAGCAGTGTCCTATTTGGGTTAGCCTATGGCTACACCTTC
TRBV7-8	TRBJ1-3	-	-	16	CASSRPDKTSGNTIYF	TGTGCCAGCAGCCGTCCTGACAAGACCTCTGGAAACACCATATATTTT
TRBV20-1	TRBJ1-4	-	-	14	CSASAGRWGEKLFF	TGCAGTGCTTCCGCAGGGAGATGGGGTGAAAAACTGTTTTTT
TRBV7-8	TRBJ2-6	-	-	13	CASSQVGANVLTF	TGTGCCAGCAGCCAAGTCGGGGCCAACGTCCTGACTTTC
TRBV29-1	TRBJ2-1	TRBD2	-	14	CSVDRAGGGNEQFF	TGCAGCGTTGACAGGGCGGGAGGGGGAAATGAGCAGTTCTTC
TRBV6-4	TRBJ2-7	TRBD1	once	15	CASRIPGQGMYEQYF	TGTGCCAGCAGAATTCCGGGACAGGGAATGTACGAGCAGTACTTC
TRBV20-1	TRBJ2-7	TRBD2	many	16	CSAPGLAGGRAYEQYF	TGCAGTGCGCCTGGACTAGCGGGAGGAAGGGCCTACGAGCAGTACTTC
TRBV2	TRBJ2-5	-	few	14	CASSGTVGGETQYF	TGTGCCAGCAGTGGGACGGTAGGGGGAGAGACCCAGTACTTC
TRBV7-6	TRBJ1-1	-	many	13	CASSPWGDTEAFF	TGTGCCAGCAGCCCCTGGGGGGACACTGAAGCTTTCTTT
TRBV24-1	TRBJ2-1	TRBD1	-	16	CATSDLGTGSYNEQFF	TGTGCCACCAGTGATTTGGGGACAGGCTCCTACAATGAGCAGTTCTTC
TRBV6-4	TRBJ2-1	-	-	16	CASSAAAGSSYNEQFF	TGTGCCAGCAGCGCCGCGGCAGGGAGCTCCTACAATGAGCAGTTCTTC
TRBV20-1	TRBJ2-7	-	-	14	CSASSYSRFDEQYF	TGCAGTGCCAGCAGTTACTCCAGGTTCGACGAGCAGTACTTC
TRBV7-9	TRBJ2-3	-	-	15	CASSRRISSTDTQYF	TGTGCCAGCAGCCGGAGGATCTCTAGCACAGATACGCAGTATTTT
TRBV24-1	TRBJ1-5	-	few	13	CATSDRVDQPQHF	TGTGCCACCAGTGACAGGGTCGATCAGCCCCAGCATTTT
TRBV15	TRBJ1-2	-	-	15	CATSRVWGASYGYTF	TGTGCCACCAGCAGAGTTTGGGGGGCGAGCTATGGCTACACCTTC
TRBV5-6	TRBJ1-1	-	-	13	CASSQDSNTEAFF	TGTGCCAGCAGTCAGGACAGCAACACTGAAGCTTTCTTT
TRBV10-3	TRBJ2-1	TRBD2	once	17	CAISESGLAGPYNEQFF	TGTGCCATCAGTGAGTCCGGGCTAGCGGGCCCCTACAATGAGCAGTTCTTC
TRBV5-1	TRBJ1-4	TRBD1	once	15	CASSLAGQSYEKLFF	TGCGCCAGCAGCTTGGCGGGACAGAGTTATGAAAAACTGTTTTTT
TRBV7-2	TRBJ1-2	TRBD1	few	15	CASSFAPGTGYGYTF	TGTGCCAGCAGCTTCGCACCGGGGACAGGCTATGGCTACACCTTC
TRBV5-4	TRBJ1-1	-	-	12	CASSHTGGEAFF	TGTGCCAGCAGCCACACCGGAGGGGAAGCTTTCTTT
TRBV7-9	TRBJ2-1	-	-	17	CASSTPMRGASGNEQFF	TGTGCCAGCAGCACCCCCATGCGGGGCGCGTCGGGCAATGAGCAGTTCTTC
TRBV4-3	TRBJ1-3	-	-	13	CASSQVPGNTIYF	TGCGCCAGCAGCCAAGTGCCTGGAAACACCATATATTTT
TRBV29-1	TRBJ2-1	-	once	12	CSVNEVINEQFF	TGCAGCGTTAACGAGGTCATTAATGAGCAGTTCTTC
TRBV19	TRBJ2-4	-	once	13	CASSEVQENIQYF	TGTGCCAGTAGTGAGGTACAGGAAAACATTCAGTACTTC
TRBV7-2	TRBJ1-1	TRBD1	-	15	CASSLARGQNTEAFF	TGTGCCAGCAGCTTAGCGAGGGGGCAAAACACTGAAGCTTTCTTT
TRBV19	TRBJ2-7	TRBD2	many	15	CASSARGVTYYEQYF	TGTGCCAGTAGTGCACGGGGGGTTACTTACTACGAGCAGTACTTC
TRBV20-1	TRBJ1-1	TRBD1	once	13	CSALTGANTEAFF	TGCAGTGCCCTAACAGGGGCGAACACTGAAGCTTTCTTT
TRBV10-3	TRBJ1-3	TRBD1	many	15	CAISDPDRAGNTIYF	TGTGCCATCAGTGACCCCGACAGGGCTGGAAACACCATATATTTT
TRBV5-1	TRBJ1-2	-	-	17	CASSLWGWRKDVWGYTF	TGCGCCAGCAGCTTGTGGGGGTGGAGGAAGGACGTTTGGGGCTACACCTTC
TRBV20-1	TRBJ1-1	TRBD1	-	14	CSARKGQEITEAFF	TGCAGTGCTAGAAAAGGACAGGAAATCACTGAAGCTTTCTTT
TRBV7-8	TRBJ2-7	-	-	14	CASSSLQDPDEQYF	TGTGCCAGCAGCTCCCTCCAGGACCCTGACGAGCAGTACTTC
TRBV7-9	TRBJ2-5	-	-	13	CAILTGTLETQYF	TGTGCCATCTTAACCGGGACACTGGAGACCCAGTACTTC
TRBV10-3	TRBJ1-2	-	once	12	CAIWNRDYGYTF	TGTGCCATCTGGAACAGGGACTATGGCTACACCTTC
TRBV20-1	TRBJ1-1	TRBD1	-	14	CSARDHRGDTEAFF	TGCAGTGCTAGAGATCACAGGGGGGACACTGAAGCTTTCTTT